These T cell receptor beta chains were read from a single sample in a study of T cell responses to AZD1222 COVID-19 vaccine. Assay used: immunoSEQ multiplex PCR; TCRdb lists only in-frame clones, some missing. The sample includes some 130,000 clones, over 90% of them seen just once. The sequencing here drew on peripheral blood, taken on day 0 of AZD1222 vaccination. These receptors all come from an adult in good health. CDR3s include the opening cysteine and the closing phenylalanine or tryptophan. A D gene is named only where the DNA matches it firmly. Not every row has a clone size; where given, it reads once, few, many or a size class.

>TRBV30|TRBJ1-6|TRBD1|NA|15
TGTGCCTGGAGTCCAGCCGGACAGGAGAATTCACCCCTCCACTTT
CAWSPAGQENSPLHF
>TRBV4-1|TRBJ1-5|NA|NA|17
TGCGCCAGCAGCCTCACCCCGACAGATAATAGCAATCAGCCCCAGCATTTT
CASSLTPTDNSNQPQHF
>TRBV19|TRBJ2-7|NA|NA|14
TGTGCCAGTAGTATAACCAGGGGATCGTACGAGCAGTACTTC
CASSITRGSYEQYF
>TRBV30|TRBJ1-4|TRBD1|NA|14
TGTGCCTGGGGACAGGGGATAAATAATGAAAAACTGTTTTTT
CAWGQGINNEKLFF
>TRBV2|TRBJ1-5|NA|NA|13
TGTGCCAGCAGTGAAACCAGGGAGAGGCCCCAGCATTTT
CASSETRERPQHF
>TRBV2|TRBJ1-2|NA|NA|13
TGTGCCAGCACCGAAGGCGGAGTCTATGGCTACACCTTC
CASTEGGVYGYTF
>TRBV15|TRBJ2-5|TRBD1|NA|15
TGTGCCACCAGCAGAGATCCTACGGACAGGGGAAACCAGTACTTC
CATSRDPTDRGNQYF
>TRBV30|TRBJ2-6|NA|once|13
TGTGCCTGGAGCCAGGACAAGGCCAACGTCCTGACTTTC
CAWSQDKANVLTF
>TRBV9|TRBJ2-2|TRBD2|NA|16
TGTGCCAGCAGCGCAAATAGCGGGGTTAACACCGGGGAGCTGTTTTTT
CASSANSGVNTGELFF
>TRBV11-2|TRBJ2-7|NA|once|13
TGTGCCAGCGGGCAGGATCCACTACGCGAGCAGTACTTC
CASGQDPLREQYF
>TRBV30|TRBJ1-2|TRBD1|NA|12
TGTGCCAGAGGACAGGAGGCGTATGGCTACACCTTC
CARGQEAYGYTF